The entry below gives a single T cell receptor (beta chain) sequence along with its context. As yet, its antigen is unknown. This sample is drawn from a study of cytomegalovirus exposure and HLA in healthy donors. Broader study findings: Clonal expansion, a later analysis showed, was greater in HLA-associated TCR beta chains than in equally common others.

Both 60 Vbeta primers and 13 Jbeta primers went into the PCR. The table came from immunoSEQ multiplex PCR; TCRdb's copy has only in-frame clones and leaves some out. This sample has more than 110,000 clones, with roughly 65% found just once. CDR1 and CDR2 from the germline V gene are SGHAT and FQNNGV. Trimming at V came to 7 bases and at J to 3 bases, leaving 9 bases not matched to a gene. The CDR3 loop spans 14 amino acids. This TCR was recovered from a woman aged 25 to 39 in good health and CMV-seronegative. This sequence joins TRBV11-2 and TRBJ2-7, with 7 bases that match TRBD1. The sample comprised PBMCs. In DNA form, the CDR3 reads TGTGCCAGCAAAGGAGACAGGGTCAGCTACGAGCAGTACTTC. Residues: CASKGDRVSYEQYF.